This entry describes one TCR beta chain. This sample was taken from a study of control samples from healthy donors and cancer patients. TCRdb's table, derived via immunoSEQ multiplex PCR, lists solely in-frame clones and lacks some. The data hold 65,000 to 85,000 clones, with 89% observed a single time. The germline gives CDR1 SGHRS, CDR2 YFSETQ. V was shortened by 3 bases and J by 0 bases, with 10 bases between the two germline ends. The CDR3 runs to 16 residues. The source material was PBMCs. This rearrangement joins TRBV5-1 to TRBJ2-6; D perhaps matches TRBD1 (6 bases). This receptor was obtained from a woman between 45 and 65 years old with colorectal cancer. The CDR3 sequence is CASSSTGFSGANVLTF. The CDR3 DNA reads TGCGCCAGCAGCTCGACAGGTTTCTCTGGGGCCAACGTCCTGACTTTC.